This T cell receptor beta chain emerged from a study of OX40 agonist ivuxolimab in advanced cancers. On the study more broadly: Hepatocellular carcinoma, melanoma, renal cell or head and neck cancer affected the dose-escalation patients.

Worth noting for this clone: The antigen remains unidentified.

With autoimmune disease history or systemic immunosuppression, patients were excluded. Study-wide results and limits: Partial responders receiving 0.1-3.0 mg/kg showed among the lowest clonal expansion. Blood T cells, both CD4+ and CD8+, expanded clonally by week 6 at 0.1 to 3.0 mg/kg.

The CDR3 covers 15 residues. The V and J ends lost 3 bases and 2 bases respectively, with 14 bases between them. Germline CDR1 and CDR2: LNHDA and SQIVND (reference sequence). TCRdb's copy holds only in-frame clones and misses some; the assay was immunoSEQ multiplex PCR. This repertoire shows more than 50,000 clones, around 81% found once; its top ten account for about 3.7%. This clonotype originated in an adult with an advanced solid tumor such as melanoma, head and neck, liver or kidney cancer. This sample comprised CD4+ or CD8+ T cells sorted from blood, obtained in a trial of the OX40 agonist ivuxolimab. The chain recombines TRBV19 with TRBJ2-7; no clear D. CDR3 sequence (DNA): TGTGCCAGTAGTATTAGAGCAGAGCAAACCTACGAGCAGTACTTC. Translated: CASSIRAEQTYEQYF.